This is a list of T cell receptor beta chains from one sample in a study of blood T cell repertoires in COVID-19. Sequencing was performed with immunoSEQ multiplex PCR; in TCRdb, only in-frame clones are kept and a portion is missing. The sample comprises 80,000 to 95,000 clones, 85% of which are singletons, and around 38% rests with the top ten. The sample consisted of peripheral blood. The receptors were gathered from an elderly man with acute or convalescent COVID-19. Each CDR3 is given with its conserved first and last residue. Each record gives: CDR3 protein, CDR3 DNA, V gene, CDR3 length, clone size, D gene, J gene. D genes are given only for firm matches. Where a row states a size, it is once, few, many or the class of an expanded clone; other rows omit it.

CDR3: CASSQGLEQPQHF
DNA: TGTGCCAGCAGCCAAGGGTTGGAGCAGCCCCAGCATTTT
V: TRBV14
length: 13
size: NA
D: NA
J: TRBJ1-5

CDR3: CASSLFRRRDSNQPQHF
DNA: TGTGCCAGCAGTTTATTCCGTCGCAGGGATAGCAATCAGCCCCAGCATTTT
V: TRBV28
length: 17
size: NA
D: NA
J: TRBJ1-5

CDR3: CASSSTGNEQYF
DNA: TGCGCCAGCAGTTCCACAGGGAACGAGCAGTACTTC
V: TRBV5-1
length: 12
size: few
D: NA
J: TRBJ2-7

CDR3: CATSGASFYNEQFF
DNA: TGTGCCACCAGTGGCGCTAGCTTCTACAATGAGCAGTTCTTC
V: TRBV24-1
length: 14
size: NA
D: NA
J: TRBJ2-1

CDR3: CASSRDSYGYTF
DNA: TGTGCCAGCAGCCGGGACAGCTATGGCTACACCTTC
V: TRBV11-2
length: 12
size: NA
D: TRBD1
J: TRBJ1-2

CDR3: CSVVGLAPANTGELFF
DNA: TGCAGCGTTGTGGGACTAGCACCTGCGAACACCGGGGAGCTGTTTTTT
V: TRBV29-1
length: 16
size: once
D: TRBD2
J: TRBJ2-2

CDR3: CASSLQNGKFNEQFF
DNA: TGTGCCAGCAGCTTGCAGAACGGGAAATTTAATGAGCAGTTCTTC
V: TRBV11-1
length: 15
size: NA
D: NA
J: TRBJ2-1

CDR3: CASSIDGVRGDTQYF
DNA: TGTGCCAGTAGTATAGACGGGGTGAGAGGAGATACGCAGTATTTT
V: TRBV19
length: 15
size: NA
D: NA
J: TRBJ2-3

CDR3: CASSLGLKNTEAFF
DNA: TGTGCCAGCAGTTTAGGGCTGAAGAACACTGAAGCTTTCTTT
V: TRBV28
length: 14
size: NA
D: NA
J: TRBJ1-1

CDR3: CATSDWAHSGELFF
DNA: TGTGCCACCAGTGATTGGGCCCATTCCGGGGAGCTGTTTTTT
V: TRBV24-1
length: 14
size: NA
D: NA
J: TRBJ2-2

CDR3: CASSIGGGAGNQPQHF
DNA: TGTGCCAGTAGTATAGGTGGAGGGGCGGGCAATCAGCCCCAGCATTTT
V: TRBV19
length: 16
size: NA
D: NA
J: TRBJ1-5

CDR3: CASRGDSQAGYTF
DNA: TGTGCCAGCAGGGGGGACAGCCAAGCGGGCTACACCTTC
V: TRBV3-1/TRBV3-2
length: 13
size: few
D: TRBD1
J: TRBJ1-2

CDR3: CASKLGGPNTGELFF
DNA: TGTGCCAGCAAACTAGGCGGGCCCAACACCGGGGAGCTGTTTTTT
V: TRBV27
length: 15
size: NA
D: NA
J: TRBJ2-2

CDR3: CASSLMGLGSYEQYF
DNA: TGTGCCAGCAGCTTAATGGGACTAGGCTCCTACGAGCAGTACTTC
V: TRBV11-2
length: 15
size: few
D: TRBD2
J: TRBJ2-7

CDR3: CASSLAGGGGGTYEQYF
DNA: TGTGCCAGCAGCTTGGCGGGTGGGGGCGGGGGAACCTACGAGCAGTACTTC
V: TRBV5-4
length: 17
size: NA
D: NA
J: TRBJ2-7

CDR3: CASSLTDTGLNEQFF
DNA: TGTGCCAGCAGCCTTACGGACACCGGTCTTAATGAGCAGTTCTTC
V: TRBV7-9
length: 15
size: NA
D: NA
J: TRBJ2-1

CDR3: CATSATPGPSGRKKTQYF
DNA: TGTGCCACCAGTGCGACACCCGGCCCTAGCGGACGTAAGAAGACCCAGTACTTC
V: TRBV24-1
length: 18
size: once
D: TRBD2
J: TRBJ2-5

CDR3: CASSDGGIASNQPQHF
DNA: TGTGCCAGTAGTGACGGGGGGATTGCCAGCAATCAGCCCCAGCATTTT
V: TRBV19
length: 16
size: NA
D: NA
J: TRBJ1-5

CDR3: CASSPTSGRANEQYF
DNA: TGTGCCAGCAGCCCGACTAGCGGGAGGGCCAACGAGCAGTACTTC
V: TRBV5-5
length: 15
size: once
D: TRBD2
J: TRBJ2-7

CDR3: CASSIRQGTATEAFF
DNA: TGTGCCAGTAGTATCCGACAGGGGACGGCCACTGAAGCTTTCTTT
V: TRBV19
length: 15
size: NA
D: TRBD1
J: TRBJ1-1

CDR3: CASSLGTQQTGELFF
DNA: TGTGCCAGCTCACTCGGGACACAACAAACCGGGGAGCTGTTTTTT
V: TRBV18
length: 15
size: NA
D: NA
J: TRBJ2-2

CDR3: CATSDSAPTPYNEQFF
DNA: TGTGCCACCAGTGACTCCGCCCCTACGCCGTACAATGAGCAGTTCTTC
V: TRBV24-1
length: 16
size: NA
D: NA
J: TRBJ2-1

CDR3: CASSLGALQGFQPQHF
DNA: TGTGCCAGCAGCTTGGGAGCCCTACAGGGGTTTCAGCCCCAGCATTTT
V: TRBV5-5
length: 16
size: NA
D: TRBD1
J: TRBJ1-5

CDR3: CASSPPGMETQYF
DNA: TGCGCCAGCAGCCCGCCAGGTATGGAGACCCAGTACTTC
V: TRBV5-1
length: 13
size: NA
D: NA
J: TRBJ2-5

CDR3: CASSSGQTDTQYF
DNA: TGTGCCAGCAGCTCCGGACAAACAGATACGCAGTATTTT
V: TRBV11-3
length: 13
size: once
D: NA
J: TRBJ2-3

CDR3: CASSIEGTEIYEQYF
DNA: TGTGCCAGTAGTATTGAAGGGACAGAGATCTACGAGCAGTACTTC
V: TRBV19
length: 15
size: NA
D: TRBD1
J: TRBJ2-7

CDR3: CASRETGTVASGNTIYF
DNA: TGTGCCAGTAGGGAGACAGGTACCGTCGCCTCTGGAAACACCATATATTTT
V: TRBV19
length: 17
size: NA
D: NA
J: TRBJ1-3

CDR3: CASPGTGVREEYEQYF
DNA: TGTGCCAGCCCCGGGACAGGGGTCCGGGAGGAGTACGAGCAGTACTTC
V: TRBV7-9
length: 16
size: NA
D: TRBD1
J: TRBJ2-7

CDR3: CASSFLAGGPGDNEQFF
DNA: TGTGCCAGCAGCTTCTTAGCGGGAGGGCCGGGAGACAATGAGCAGTTCTTC
V: TRBV7-9
length: 17
size: NA
D: TRBD2
J: TRBJ2-1

CDR3: CASSVEDRGTGVSPLHF
DNA: TGTGCCAGCAGCGTAGAAGATCGAGGGACAGGGGTATCACCCCTCCACTTT
V: TRBV9
length: 17
size: NA
D: TRBD1
J: TRBJ1-6

CDR3: CSVEGGAYNSPLHF
DNA: TGCAGCGTTGAAGGGGGCGCCTATAATTCACCCCTCCACTTT
V: TRBV29-1
length: 14
size: NA
D: NA
J: TRBJ1-6

CDR3: CASSYDWSSYEQYF
DNA: TGTGCCAGTAGCTACGACTGGAGCTCCTACGAGCAGTACTTC
V: TRBV19
length: 14
size: NA
D: NA
J: TRBJ2-7

CDR3: CARSLEFEYENTEAFF
DNA: TGTGCCAGAAGCTTAGAATTCGAGTATGAGAACACTGAAGCTTTCTTT
V: TRBV5-3
length: 16
size: NA
D: NA
J: TRBJ1-1

CDR3: CASSHLGGPNYGYTF
DNA: TGTGCCAGCAGTCACCTAGGGGGCCCTAACTATGGCTACACCTTC
V: TRBV25-1
length: 15
size: NA
D: TRBD1
J: TRBJ1-2

CDR3: CASGPGGSVDTQYF
DNA: TGTGCCAGCGGCCCTGGAGGGTCGGTAGATACGCAGTATTTT
V: TRBV2
length: 14
size: NA
D: NA
J: TRBJ2-3

CDR3: CASSLELNNEQFF
DNA: TGTGCCAGCAGCTTAGAACTTAACAATGAGCAGTTCTTC
V: TRBV7-2
length: 13
size: NA
D: NA
J: TRBJ2-1

CDR3: CASRSGGLDNQPQHF
DNA: TGTGCCAGCAGGTCGGGGGGGCTGGACAATCAGCCCCAGCATTTT
V: TRBV28
length: 15
size: NA
D: NA
J: TRBJ1-5

CDR3: CASSPDPGANVLTF
DNA: TGTGCCAGTAGCCCCGACCCTGGGGCCAACGTCCTGACTTTC
V: TRBV6-5
length: 14
size: NA
D: NA
J: TRBJ2-6

CDR3: CASSWGTSGSYEQYF
DNA: TGTGCCAGCAGCTGGGGAACTAGCGGGAGTTACGAGCAGTACTTC
V: TRBV11-2
length: 15
size: NA
D: TRBD2
J: TRBJ2-7

CDR3: CASSLAGKLFF
DNA: TGTGCCAGCAGTTTAGCGGGTAAACTGTTTTTT
V: TRBV28
length: 11
size: NA
D: NA
J: TRBJ1-4

CDR3: CASSQVPSGRRNIQYF
DNA: TGTGCCAGCAGCCAAGTCCCTAGCGGGAGGAGGAACATTCAGTACTTC
V: TRBV3-1/TRBV3-2
length: 16
size: NA
D: TRBD2
J: TRBJ2-4